This TCR beta chain was retrieved from a study of blood T cell repertoires in COVID-19. The CDR3 has 12 amino acids. V was clipped by 3 bases and J by 7 bases, with 8 bases between them. Germline loops: CDR1 KGHDR, CDR2 SFDVKD. TCRdb's copy holds only in-frame clones and misses some; the assay was immunoSEQ multiplex PCR. This sample has some 190,000 clones, with around 76% found just once. The receptor comes from a woman aged 55 to 70 with COVID-19, enrolled during active disease. The sample consisted of peripheral blood. The rearrangement uses TRBV24-1 and TRBJ2-5; D perhaps matches TRBD2 (6 bases). Here the CDR3 reads CATSDPGVTQYF. DNA of the CDR3: TGTGCCACCAGTGATCCGGGGGTGACCCAGTACTTC.